This T cell receptor (beta chain) originates from a study of T cell responses to AZD1222 COVID-19 vaccine. Trimming removed 7 bases at V and 3 bases at J, with 10 bases between. Per the germline V gene, CDR1 is MNHEY and CDR2 is SVGAGI. The CDR3 is made up of 13 amino acids. Sequenced by immunoSEQ multiplex PCR; TCRdb stores in-frame clones only, minus some. The sample holds approximately 180,000 clones, approximately 95% seen once. Sample: peripheral blood, taken 28 days after the second dose of the MenACWY control vaccine. This sequence joins TRBV6-5 and TRBJ1-5; no clear D. The receptor's source is an adult who received the MenACWY meningococcal vaccine as a control. CDR3 coding DNA: TGTGCCAGCACGAGGTCAGTCAATCAGCCCCAGCATTTT. Its protein product is CASTRSVNQPQHF.